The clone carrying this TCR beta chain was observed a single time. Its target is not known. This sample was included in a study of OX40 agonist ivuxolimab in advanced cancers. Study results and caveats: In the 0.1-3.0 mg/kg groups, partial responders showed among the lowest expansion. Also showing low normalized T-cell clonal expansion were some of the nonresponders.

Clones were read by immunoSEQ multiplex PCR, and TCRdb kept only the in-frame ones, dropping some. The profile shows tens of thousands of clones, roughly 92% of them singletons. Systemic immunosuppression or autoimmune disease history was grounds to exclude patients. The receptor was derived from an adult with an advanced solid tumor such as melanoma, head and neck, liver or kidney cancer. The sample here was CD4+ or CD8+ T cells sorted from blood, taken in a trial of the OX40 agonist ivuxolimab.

The CDR3 region is CASSLEVSYEQYF. DNA of the CDR3: TGTGCCAGCAGCTTAGAGGTTTCCTACGAGCAGTACTTC. The chain links TRBV7-2 to TRBJ2-7, with no clear D. Germline lookup yields CDR1 SGHTA and CDR2 FQGNSA. The CDR3 sequence is 13 residues long. Trimming pared 1 base from V and 1 base from J, leaving 5 bases between.